What follows are 8 T cell receptor beta chains derived from one specimen sequenced in a study of T cell responses to AZD1222 COVID-19 vaccine (dated by TCRdb to the early 2020s). The sample's time point, from its label and the paper: about 28 days (+/-7) after the second vaccine dose. The protocol used for the library was the immunoSEQ multiplex PCR assay. The table comes from immuneACCESS by way of TCRdb, which keeps in-frame sequences with V and J called. Part of the clones is missing from these tables; in studies checked, under half for an unresolved V gene and the rest for unknown reasons. Within this sample are 150,000 to 250,000 clones, with 85% to 95% of them counted one time only. The ten biggest clones cover roughly 0.99% of the sample. The sample consisted of peripheral blood, taken 28 days after the second AZD1222 dose. These receptors originate from an adult who received the AZD1222 COVID-19 vaccine.

This clone occurred once. The V call is TRBV5-1, the J call TRBJ2-2; possibly TRBD1 or TRBD2 for D (5 bases each). The CDR3 extends over 14 amino acids. Germline V gene sequence: CDR1 SGHRS, CDR2 YFSETQ. The V end was cut by 3 bases, the J end by 3 bases, with 9 bases between. The CDR3 DNA reads as TGCGCCAGCAGCTCGGGGCCTTACACCGGGGAGCTGTTTTTT. This codes for CASSSGPYTGELFF.

A single count supports this clone. The chain is built from TRBV5-6 and TRBJ1-1; maybe TRBD1 (6 bases). CDR3 length: 13 residues. CDR1 is SGHDT and CDR2 is YYEEEE in the germline V gene. V was cut by 9 bases and J by 2 bases, with 14 bases left in between. The CDR3 region is CATTRGLNTEAFF. As DNA, the CDR3 is TGTGCCACAACTCGGGGGCTTAACACTGAAGCTTTCTTT. Variable domain in full (rest from reference TRBV5-6 and TRBJ1-1): DAGVTQSPTHLIKTRGQQVTLRCSPKSGHDTVSWYQQALGQGPQFIFQYYEEEERQRGNFPDRFSGHQFPNYSSELNVNALLLGDSALYLCATTRGLNTEAFFGQGTRLTVV.

This chain joins TRBV7-9 and TRBJ2-1; D might be TRBD1 or TRBD2, each matching 6 bases. Germline assignment: CDR1 SEHNR and CDR2 FQNEAQ (reference sequence). V lost 5 bases to trimming and J lost 4 bases, with 12 bases between them. The CDR3 sequence is 14 residues long. CDR3 sequence (DNA): TGTGCCAGCAGCCGACTAGGGGGGTACAATGAGCAGTTCTTC. Translating gives CASSRLGGYNEQFF.

V is TRBV5-5 and J is TRBJ1-5; D remains ambiguous. CDR3 length: 13 amino acids. V shed 3 bases and J shed 2 bases, with 6 bases lying between them. CDR1 and CDR2 from the germline V gene are SGHKS and YYEKEE (reference sequence). The CDR3 nucleotides read TGTGCCAGCAGCTATACAGGCAATCAGCCCCAGCATTTT. It specifies CASSYTGNQPQHF.

The chain is built from TRBV2 and TRBJ1-4; D perhaps matches TRBD1 (5 bases). The germline CDR1 and CDR2 sequences are SNHLY and FYNNEI. The V end lost 7 bases, the J end lost 7 bases, and 19 bases lay between the germline ends. The CDR3 loop spans 15 amino acids. Written as DNA, the CDR3 is TGTGCCAGCATCGGCGGTGCAGGGAGTACTGAAAAACTGTTTTTT. It yields the protein CASIGGAGSTEKLFF.

This clone has only one observation. In the same sample, other DNA sequences code for this CDR3. The chain's CDR3 is CASSLRTSSETQYF. The CDR3 DNA reads as TGTGCCAGCAGCTTGCGGACCTCCTCCGAGACCCAGTACTTC. This chain links TRBV5-4 with TRBJ2-5, with D hard to call. Between the trimmed V and J ends, which lost 1 base and 5 bases, there was a span of 12 bases. Germline V gene data show CDR1 as SGHNT and CDR2 as YYREEE (reference sequence). The CDR3 consists of 14 residues. The full variable domain, its missing parts supplied by reference TRBV5-4 and TRBJ2-5, is ETGVTQSPTHLIKTRGQQVTLRCSSQSGHNTVSWYQQALGQGPQFIFQYYREEENGRGNFPPRFSGLQFPNYSSELNVNALELDDSALYLCASSLRTSSETQYFGPGTRLLVL.

The J gene is TRBJ1-3, the V gene TRBV7-2; 7 bases fit TRBD1. Unmatched junction bases numbered 7, after V lost 5 bases and J lost 3 bases. CDR1 SGHTA and CDR2 FQGNSA come from the germline V gene. This CDR3 spans 15 amino acids. This CDR3 reads CASSPQTGFGNTIYF. CDR3 DNA sequence: TGTGCCAGCAGCCCACAGACAGGGTTTGGAAACACCATATATTTT.

The chain links TRBV2 to TRBJ2-7, with a possible D match to TRBD2 (5 bases). The V gene's germline CDR1 is SNHLY and CDR2 FYNNEI. V was pared by 5 bases and J by 4 bases, with 18 bases between. CDR3 length: 15 amino acids. CDR3 nucleotide sequence: TGTGCCAGCAGTTCTAGCTGGCCGGACCCTTACGAGCAGTACTTC. This codes for CASSSSWPDPYEQYF.